This T cell receptor beta chain emerged from a study of T-cell reconstitution after alpha-beta-depleted transplantation in children. Study observations and caveats: Newly made T cells mostly supplied T-cell counts and diversity one year after transplant. It was surviving recipient T cells and thymic progenitors that gave some patients high TCRbeta diversity at day 60. It was reported that alpha-beta T cells came from several hundred expanded graft clones (about two months after transplant).

This CDR3 is built from 16 residues. The ends lost 0 bases at V and 9 bases at J; junction bases unmatched: 10. Germline CDR1 reads DFQATT; CDR2 reads SNEGSKA (reference sequence). Points on this clonotype: Its matching antigen is unknown.

A library of TCRbeta sequences, prepared with unique molecular identifiers, was generated. TCRdb reprocessed the PCR reads via MiXCR and lists one record per CDR3 protein. The sample holds hundreds of thousands of distinct CDR3 sequences, roughly 15% seen once. The clonotype comes from a boy under two years old who had a stem cell transplant for Wiskott-Aldrich syndrome, so the T cells may come from the graft donor. Material: PBMCs, mostly from graft donor cells, obtained 360 days after TCRalphabeta/CD19-depleted stem cell transplant. V usage is TRBV20-1 and J usage is TRBJ2-1; 11 bases fit TRBD2. CDR3 protein: CSARDTSGSLRGEQFF. The CDR3 bases are TGCAGTGCTAGAGATACTAGCGGGAGCCTCAGGGGTGAGCAGTTCTTC.